The 22 T cell receptor beta chains below were found in one sample sequenced in a study of neurological immune-mediated disorders. Stated time point: longitudinal time-point 2. TCRdb ran MiXCR on the 5' RACE reads and lists one entry per CDR3 protein. The table has some 80,000 distinct CDR3 sequences, nearly 6% seen once. The material sequenced was PBMCs. The receptors stem from a woman aged 60-75 years with multiple sclerosis.

The chain links TRBV2 to TRBJ2-3; TRBD2 is a possible D gene (6 bases). The CDR3 extends over 15 amino acids. V was cut by 7 bases and J by 0 bases, with 14 bases left in between. The germline gives CDR1 SNHLY, CDR2 FYNNEI. CDR3 protein: CASNRRGDSTDTQYF. The CDR3 bases are TGTGCCAGCAACAGGCGGGGTGATAGCACAGATACGCAGTATTTT.

This clonotype came up many times. This chain links TRBV7-6 with TRBJ2-2; D is perhaps TRBD2 (6 bases). Per the germline V gene, CDR1 is SGHVS and CDR2 is FNYEAQ. Trimming shortened V by 1 base and J by 1 base, and 13 bases separated the two germline ends. The CDR3 totals 17 residues. The CDR3 region is CASSLVGSGLNTGELFF. As DNA, the CDR3 is TGTGCCAGCAGCTTAGTTGGAAGCGGGCTGAACACCGGGGAGCTGTTTTTT.

This clonotype showed up many times. J is TRBJ2-7 and V is TRBV10-3, with a possible D match to TRBD1 (6 bases). The CDR3 has 13 residues. Germline CDR1 is ENHRY and CDR2 is SYGVKD. V gave up 6 bases and J gave up 2 bases, with 11 bases separating them. CDR3 coding DNA: TGTGCCATCAGCTTCACAGGGACCTACGAGCAGTACTTC. It yields the protein CAISFTGTYEQYF.

This clonotype was seen at least ten times. This rearrangement joins TRBV5-1 to TRBJ1-1, with D perhaps TRBD1 (6 bases). There are 15 residues in the CDR3. Trimming removed 4 bases at V and 3 bases at J, with 16 bases between. Germline CDR1 SGHRS, CDR2 YFSETQ. CDR3 nucleotide sequence: TGCGCCAGCAGCATCACAGGGCCATGGGACACTGAAGCTTTCTTT. Translating gives CASSITGPWDTEAFF.

The V call is TRBV12-3 or TRBV12-4, the J call TRBJ1-2; tentatively, D is TRBD1 (6 bases). There are 13 residues in the CDR3. The V gene lost 3 bases and the J gene lost 11 bases, with 16 bases spanning the gap. CDR3 loop: CASSLQVTGLYTF. CDR3 in DNA: TGTGCCAGCAGTTTGCAAGTTACAGGGTTGTACACCTTC.

There are many counts of this clonotype. The rearrangement uses TRBV3-1 and TRBJ1-1; unclear D gene. Deletions cut 7 bases from V and 2 bases from J, with 11 bases between. This CDR3 is built from 13 residues. Germline assignment: CDR1 LGHDT and CDR2 YNNKEL (reference sequence). The CDR3 DNA reads TGTGCCAGCAAACGGACCTTCAACACTGAAGCTTTCTTT. It yields the protein CASKRTFNTEAFF. The complete variable domain, with remaining parts taken from reference TRBV3-1 and TRBJ1-1, reads DTAVSQTPKYLVTQMGNDKSIKCEQNLGHDTMYWYKQDSKKFLKIMFSYNNKELIINETVPNRFSPKSPDKAHLNLHINSLELGDSAVYFCASKRTFNTEAFFGQGTRLTVV.

At least ten counts were recorded for this clonotype. The J gene is TRBJ1-4, the V gene TRBV7-2; TRBD1 matches at 7 bases. The CDR3 spans 14 residues. V lost 7 bases and J lost 7; bases outside the gene matches: 9. Germline V gene lookup returns CDR1 SGHTA and CDR2 FQGNSA. CDR3 DNA sequence: TGTGCCAGCAACAAAGACAGGGCAGGTGAAAAACTGTTTTTT. It specifies CASNKDRAGEKLFF.

In regard to this clonotype: This may be a read error: a much more frequent sequence differs by one nucleotide. The chain has TRBV28 and TRBJ1-5, with a tentative D call TRBD1 (6 bases). From germline, CDR1 is MDHEN and CDR2 SYDVKM. CDR3 size: 15 residues. The CDR3 here is CVSSLDRYSNQPQHF. In nucleotides, the CDR3 is TGTGTCAGCAGTTTGGACAGATATAGCAATCAGCCCCAGCATTTT. The full variable domain, in which reference TRBV28 and TRBJ1-5 provide the parts outside the CDR3, is DVKVTQSSRYLVKRTGEKVFLECVQDMDHENMFWYRQDPGLGLRLIYFSYDVKMKEKGDIPEGYSVSREKKERFSLILESASTNQTSMYLCVSSLDRYSNQPQHFGDGTRLSIL.

The chain combines TRBV7-6 with TRBJ1-5, with D possibly being TRBD1 (5 bases). V lost 4 bases and J 6 bases, leaving 13 bases between the germline ends. The CDR3 is made up of 14 amino acids. CDR1 is SGHVS and CDR2 is FNYEAQ in the germline V gene. Here the CDR3 DNA reads TGTGCCAGCAGCTCGGACATGGGAACTCAGCCCCAGCATTTT. Protein product: CASSSDMGTQPQHF.

This clonotype was counted ten times or more. The chain recombines TRBV6-6 with TRBJ1-2; D is possibly TRBD1 (5 bases). V lost 2 bases and J lost 2, with 9 bases in between. The CDR3 is 14 residues long. Germline CDR1 reads MNHNY; CDR2 reads SVGAGI (reference sequence). In DNA form, the CDR3 reads TGTGCCAGCAGTTACGGGACGATCAACTATGGCTACACCTTC. This codes for CASSYGTINYGYTF.

This clonotype has at least ten counts. The gene calls are TRBV15 and TRBJ2-3; tentatively, D is TRBD2 (6 bases). V lost 11 bases to trimming and J lost 6 bases, with 12 bases between them. CDR1 LNHNV and CDR2 YYDKDF come from the germline V gene (reference sequence). This CDR3 has 11 amino acids. The CDR3 protein is CAGGAGDTQYF. The CDR3 DNA is TGTGCCGGAGGGGCCGGCGATACGCAGTATTTT. The full variable domain, its missing parts supplied by reference TRBV15 and TRBJ2-3, is DAMVIQNPRYQVTQFGKPVTLSCSQTLNHNVMYWYQQKSSQAPKLLFHYYDKDFNNEADTPDNFQSRRPNTSFCFLDIRSPGLGDTAMYLCAGGAGDTQYFGPGTRLTVL.

Many counts were recorded for this clonotype. The J gene is TRBJ1-2, the V gene TRBV24-1; D might be TRBD1 (6 bases). Deletions cut 8 bases from V and 4 bases from J, with 16 bases between. Germline CDR1 and CDR2: KGHDR and SFDVKD. The CDR3 runs 14 residues. CDR3 DNA: TGTGCCACCAACAGGGACGGAAACTCCTATGGCTACACCTTC. This gives the protein CATNRDGNSYGYTF.

This clonotype was seen ten or more times. The chain carries TRBV12-3 or TRBV12-4 and TRBJ1-1; D is ambiguous. CDR3 length: 11 amino acids. The V and J ends lost 3 bases and 8 bases respectively, with 7 bases between them. The CDR3 DNA reads TGTGCCAGCAGTTTGGGCTGGGAAGCTTTCTTT. It yields the protein CASSLGWEAFF.

This clonotype was counted at least ten times. This sequence joins TRBV28 and TRBJ2-7; unclear D gene. CDR1 and CDR2 (germline): MDHEN, SYDVKM. The germline V and J ends were trimmed by 5 bases and 2 bases, with 13 bases remaining between them. The CDR3 runs to 14 residues. CDR3 sequence (DNA): TGTGCCAGCAGTGCCGGGCCTAGACCCTACGAGCAGTACTTC. It translates to CASSAGPRPYEQYF.

This clonotype was counted at least ten times. The chain combines TRBV20-1 with TRBJ1-1; the D is unclear. The CDR3 length is 14 residues. Germline lookup yields CDR1 DFQATT and CDR2 SNEGSKA (reference sequence). The germline V and J ends were trimmed by 3 bases and 0 bases, with 11 bases remaining between them. The CDR3 DNA reads as TGCAGTGCTAGGGGTTTCGGCCTGAACACTGAAGCTTTCTTT. Amino acids: CSARGFGLNTEAFF.

This clonotype was counted ten times or more. The V and J genes are TRBV4-1 and TRBJ1-4; TRBD1 is a possible D gene (5 bases). CDR1 and CDR2 (germline): MGHRA, YSYEKL. V was pared by 2 bases and J by 0 bases, with 13 bases between. This CDR3 has 17 amino acids. The CDR3 spells CASSQTSRGPTNEKLFF. CDR3 bases: TGCGCCAGCAGCCAAACGAGCCGGGGACCAACTAATGAAAAACTGTTTTTT.

This clonotype was seen many times. The chain carries TRBV20-1 and TRBJ2-3; TRBD2 aligns across 16 bases. The CDR3 totals 16 residues. Losses at the gene ends were 5 bases for V and 3 bases for J; bases not matched to a gene: 5. The germline V gene has CDR1 DFQATT and CDR2 SNEGSKA (reference sequence). This chain's CDR3 is CSAFGTSGGATDTQYF. CDR3 nucleotides: TGCAGTGCTTTCGGGACTAGCGGGGGGGCAACAGATACGCAGTATTTT.

At least ten counts were recorded for this clonotype. This chain links TRBV3-1 with TRBJ1-1; weak D call: TRBD1 (6 bases). This CDR3 spans 14 amino acids. CDR1 is LGHDT and CDR2 is YNNKEL in the germline V gene (reference sequence). V was trimmed by 1 base and J by 1 base, leaving 7 bases between them. The CDR3 reads CASSQVRGNTEAFF. DNA of the CDR3: TGTGCCAGCAGCCAAGTCAGGGGGAACACTGAAGCTTTCTTT.

In this sample, this clonotype turned up a few times. Since a much larger clone is just one base distant, this may be a read error. V is TRBV9 and J is TRBJ1-1, with D perhaps TRBD1 (5 bases). The CDR3 length is 14 residues. In germline, CDR1 is SGDLS, CDR2 YYNGEE. Trimming took off 4 bases at V and 5 bases at J, with 15 bases between the two ends. The CDR3 here is CASSLTQGVTEAFF. Written as DNA, the CDR3 is TGTGCCAGCAGCCTAACCCAAGGGGTTACTGAAGCTTTCTTT.

The chain is built from TRBV6-6 and TRBJ2-5, with D hard to call. V was trimmed by 1 base and J by 5 bases, leaving 5 bases between them. The CDR3 is made up of 12 amino acids. CDR1 and CDR2 from the germline V gene are MNHNY and SVGAGI (reference sequence). CDR3 in amino acids: CASSYFGETQYF. DNA for the CDR3: TGTGCCAGCAGTTACTTCGGGGAGACCCAGTACTTC.

In its sample, this clonotype was seen a few times. The chain employs TRBV18 and TRBJ2-6; D not certain. Germline CDR1 is KGHSH and CDR2 is LQKENI. Trimming took 10 bases from V and 2 from J, leaving 12 bases between them. The CDR3 runs to 14 residues. The CDR3, as DNA: TGTGCCATCCCGCAGTGGGCTGGGGCCAACGTCCTGACTTTC. It codes for CAIPQWAGANVLTF.

This clonotype was picked up many times. The gene calls are TRBV6-5 and TRBJ1-1, with D possibly being TRBD1 (5 bases). Germline V gene data show CDR1 as MNHEY and CDR2 as SVGAGI. V lost 0 bases and J 5 bases, leaving 13 bases between the germline ends. This CDR3 region has 15 residues. CDR3 protein: CASSYSMGVGTEAFF. The CDR3 region has the DNA TGTGCCAGCAGTTACTCGATGGGGGTGGGGACTGAAGCTTTCTTT.